This is a list of T cell receptor beta chains from one sample in a study of blood T cells in healthy people across ages. Via MiXCR, TCRdb re-called the 5' RACE reads, giving one row per CDR3 protein. The sample includes 1,500,000 or so distinct CDR3 sequences, approximately 59% of them seen just once. Sample: blood. The source is a man aged 18-30 years in good health. CDR3s include the opening cysteine and the closing phenylalanine or tryptophan. The order of the fields is J gene, V gene, clone size, CDR3 protein. Expanded clones get a size class; other rows say once, few or many, or leave the size out.

J gene: TRBJ2-3
V gene: TRBV15
clone size: .
CDR3 protein: CATSRTIQGVRTDTQYF

J gene: TRBJ2-2
V gene: TRBV14
clone size: .
CDR3 protein: CASSQVTGTKPLNTGELFF

J gene: TRBJ1-2
V gene: TRBV10-3
clone size: once
CDR3 protein: CAISESWGYGYTF

J gene: TRBJ1-2
V gene: TRBV9
clone size: few
CDR3 protein: CASSGTRQGQPYGYTF

J gene: TRBJ2-3
V gene: TRBV20-1
clone size: .
CDR3 protein: CSARGAPSNADTQYF

J gene: TRBJ2-5
V gene: TRBV6-1
clone size: .
CDR3 protein: CASSPLPGPQETQYF

J gene: TRBJ2-7
V gene: TRBV20-1
clone size: few
CDR3 protein: CSARGGNFYEQYF

J gene: TRBJ1-2
V gene: TRBV29-1
clone size: once
CDR3 protein: CSAAGGAVGYTF

J gene: TRBJ1-1
V gene: TRBV12-3/TRBV12-4
clone size: once
CDR3 protein: CASARDMNTEAFF

J gene: TRBJ1-6
V gene: TRBV5-5
clone size: few
CDR3 protein: CASTWGVTSYNSPLHF

J gene: TRBJ2-3
V gene: TRBV12-3/TRBV12-4
clone size: once
CDR3 protein: CASKHTLATTDTQYF

J gene: TRBJ2-1
V gene: TRBV27
clone size: .
CDR3 protein: CASSLSGNPQHEQFF

J gene: TRBJ2-1
V gene: TRBV27
clone size: few
CDR3 protein: CASSLGQGAQNEQFF

J gene: TRBJ2-1
V gene: TRBV9
clone size: .
CDR3 protein: CASSHGWGTRDDEQFF

J gene: TRBJ2-2
V gene: TRBV4-1
clone size: .
CDR3 protein: CASSQGTWGGNTGELFF

J gene: TRBJ1-1
V gene: TRBV12-5
clone size: once
CDR3 protein: CASGLAGYTEAFF

J gene: .
V gene: TRBV29-1
clone size: once
CDR3 protein: CSVQTSRVYEQYF

J gene: .
V gene: TRBV4-2
clone size: few
CDR3 protein: CASSQVLGGEQYF

J gene: TRBJ2-1
V gene: TRBV15
clone size: once
CDR3 protein: CATSREEGGGRAYNEQFF

J gene: TRBJ1-6
V gene: TRBV7-6
clone size: .
CDR3 protein: CASSLGDSLSASPLHF

J gene: .
V gene: TRBV5-1
clone size: .
CDR3 protein: CASSLVIGREVSEQYF

J gene: TRBJ2-6
V gene: TRBV11-2
clone size: few
CDR3 protein: CASSSSGWASSGANVLTF

J gene: TRBJ1-2
V gene: TRBV4-3
clone size: .
CDR3 protein: CASSQWTGSYGYTF

J gene: TRBJ1-6
V gene: TRBV12-5
clone size: .
CDR3 protein: CASGLVANRDSVDSPLHF

J gene: TRBJ2-1
V gene: TRBV7-7
clone size: once
CDR3 protein: CASSYSENNEQFF

J gene: TRBJ1-2
V gene: TRBV12-3/TRBV12-4
clone size: few
CDR3 protein: CASSSSRGGYGYTF

J gene: TRBJ2-5
V gene: TRBV27
clone size: .
CDR3 protein: CASSPGGPETQYF

J gene: TRBJ2-1
V gene: TRBV4-1
clone size: few
CDR3 protein: CASSQEGRGRVEQFF

J gene: TRBJ1-5
V gene: TRBV20-1
clone size: .
CDR3 protein: CSARYRAGNQPQHF

J gene: .
V gene: TRBV7-2
clone size: once
CDR3 protein: CASSFSSGKAYEQYF

J gene: TRBJ2-1
V gene: TRBV2
clone size: few
CDR3 protein: CASSDTSSYNEQFF

J gene: .
V gene: TRBV4-1
clone size: .
CDR3 protein: CASSLTPTSGSAEQYF

J gene: TRBJ2-3
V gene: TRBV20-1
clone size: once
CDR3 protein: CSAHLSGIGTDTQYF

J gene: .
V gene: TRBV15
clone size: .
CDR3 protein: CATSARLAEDEQYF

J gene: TRBJ1-4
V gene: TRBV7-2
clone size: .
CDR3 protein: CASSLALGSTNEKLFF

J gene: TRBJ2-1
V gene: TRBV5-1
clone size: .
CDR3 protein: CASSRPSGAYNEQFF

J gene: TRBJ2-3
V gene: TRBV12-3/TRBV12-4
clone size: .
CDR3 protein: CASSLWREGDTQYF

J gene: TRBJ1-1
V gene: TRBV6-5
clone size: few
CDR3 protein: CASSTPSGTGRNAFF

J gene: TRBJ2-3
V gene: TRBV29-1
clone size: .
CDR3 protein: CSVPAPDSPTDTQYF

J gene: TRBJ2-2
V gene: TRBV3-1
clone size: few
CDR3 protein: CASSLAGANTGELFF

J gene: TRBJ2-1
V gene: TRBV4-2
clone size: .
CDR3 protein: CASSSWTSGELDEQFF

J gene: TRBJ2-1
V gene: TRBV6-1
clone size: .
CDR3 protein: CASSETGTLYNEQFF

J gene: TRBJ2-5
V gene: TRBV7-9
clone size: .
CDR3 protein: CASSLTRRGQYF

J gene: TRBJ1-2
V gene: TRBV7-6
clone size: .
CDR3 protein: CASSDGQTPNYGYTF

J gene: TRBJ2-7
V gene: TRBV12-3/TRBV12-4
clone size: .
CDR3 protein: CASGGSGLGIDEQYF